This TCR beta chain was recorded in a study of blood T cell repertoires in COVID-19. Profiling relied on immunoSEQ multiplex PCR, and the TCRdb table lists in-frame clones only, not all of them. The sample records hundreds of thousands of clones, around 90% being singletons. This CDR3 has 17 residues. V shed 4 bases, J shed 1 base, and the junction held 12 bases outside the gene matches. The sequenced sample was peripheral blood. The chain has TRBV5-3 and TRBJ2-5, with 8 bases matching TRBD1. TRBV5-3 is assigned to the ORF class and has an uncertain function. This receptor was identified in a young man with active or convalescent COVID-19. CDR3 coding DNA: TGTGCCAGAAGCCAAACTAGACGGACAGGGCCCCAAGAGACCCAGTACTTC. This sequence encodes CARSQTRRTGPQETQYF.